The 18 T cell receptor beta chains given below trace back to one sample, sequenced in a study of PD-1 blockade in mismatch repair-deficient tumors. Produced via immunoSEQ multiplex PCR; TCRdb's table is partial and in-frame only. Seen here are 130,000 or so clones, about 86% observed once, and the top ten hold roughly 13%. The source was peripheral blood, collected 44 weeks after starting pembrolizumab. These receptors were obtained from an adult with mismatch repair-deficient cancer.

This clone was recorded only once. The genes are TRBV7-2 and TRBJ2-3; the match to TRBD2 covers 12 bases. Germline lookup yields CDR1 SGHTA and CDR2 FQGNSA. CDR3 length: 16 residues. The ends lost 3 bases at V and 1 base at J; junction bases unmatched: 2. The CDR3 sequence is CASSLGLAGRTDTQYF. The CDR3 region has the DNA TGTGCCAGCAGCTTGGGACTAGCGGGTCGCACAGATACGCAGTATTTT.

The chain carries TRBV29-1 and TRBJ2-3, with D unclear. CDR3 length: 11 amino acids. V dropped 3 bases and J dropped 4 bases, with 5 bases sitting between them. Looked up from germline, CDR1 is SQVTM and CDR2 is ANQGSEA. The CDR3 protein is CSVDLSDTQYF. CDR3 DNA sequence: TGCAGCGTTGATCTTTCAGATACGCAGTATTTT.

This clone was counted a single time. The chain is built from TRBV11-3 and TRBJ2-7; unclear D gene. The ends were cut back, 5 bases at V and 1 base at J, with 12 bases in the middle. The germline V gene has CDR1 SGHNT and CDR2 YENEEA. This CDR3 has 14 residues. CDR3 amino acids: CASSRGRMSYEQYF. In nucleotides, the CDR3 is TGTGCCAGCAGCCGCGGACGGATGTCCTACGAGCAGTACTTC. The variable domain in full, completed from reference TRBV11-3 and TRBJ2-7, reads EAGVVQSPRYKIIEKKQPVAFWCNPISGHNTLYWYLQNLGQGPELLIRYENEEAVDDSQLPKDRFSAERLKGVDSTLKIQPAELGDSAVYLCASSRGRMSYEQYFGPGTRLTVT.

The chain couples TRBV9 to TRBJ2-1; D ambiguous. The CDR3 loop spans 13 amino acids. V lost 0 bases, J lost 16 bases, and 17 bases lay in between. CDR1 SGDLS and CDR2 YYNGEE come from the germline V gene. CDR3 DNA sequence: TGTGCCAGCAGCGTAGAGCCCCACCCTCCCTCTTTCTTC. As protein: CASSVEPHPPSFF.

This chain links TRBV23-1 with TRBJ1-5; TRBD1 matches at 7 bases. TRBV23-1 is noted as an ORF with a role that remains uncertain. The trim removed 3 bases at V and 3 bases at J, leaving 8 bases unmatched. The CDR3 runs 16 residues. CDR3 protein: CASSHLNGTVNQPQHF. CDR3 DNA sequence: TGCGCCAGCAGTCACCTAAACGGGACAGTCAATCAGCCCCAGCATTTT.

The rearrangement links TRBV6-1 to TRBJ1-5; a possible D gene is TRBD1 (5 bases). Deletions cut 4 bases from V and 7 bases from J, with 11 bases between. The germline V gene encodes CDR1 MNHNS and CDR2 SASEGT. The CDR3 sequence is 13 residues long. CDR3 DNA sequence: TGTGCCAGCAGTGGTCGGTGGGGCCAGCCCCAGCATTTT. It yields the protein CASSGRWGQPQHF.

V usage is TRBV9 and J usage is TRBJ1-1; D unclear. The germline gives CDR1 SGDLS, CDR2 YYNGEE. Deletions cut 0 bases from V and 3 bases from J, with 12 bases between. This CDR3 contains 15 residues. CDR3 protein: CASSVGGSQDTEAFF. CDR3 bases: TGTGCCAGCAGCGTAGGAGGCAGTCAGGACACTGAAGCTTTCTTT. Complete variable domain (other parts from reference TRBV9 and TRBJ1-1): DSGVTQTPKHLITATGQRVTLRCSPRSGDLSVYWYQQSLDQGLQFLIQYYNGEERAKGNILERFSAQQFPDLHSELNLSSLELGDSALYFCASSVGGSQDTEAFFGQGTRLTVV.

This clone was detected only a few times. The chain employs TRBV28 and TRBJ2-3; 10 bases line up with TRBD1. CDR1 is MDHEN, CDR2 SYDVKM, per germline. V trimming: 5 bases; J trimming: 2 bases; junction bases outside the gene matches: 1. The CDR3 loop spans 14 amino acids. The CDR3 spells CASSGTGATDTQYF. The CDR3 DNA is TGTGCCAGCAGTGGGACAGGGGCCACAGATACGCAGTATTTT. The entire variable domain, with the rest obtained from reference TRBV28 and TRBJ2-3, is as follows: DVKVTQSSRYLVKRTGEKVFLECVQDMDHENMFWYRQDPGLGLRLIYFSYDVKMKEKGDIPEGYSVSREKKERFSLILESASTNQTSMYLCASSGTGATDTQYFGPGTRLTVL.

The V and J genes are TRBV6-6 and TRBJ1-3; maybe TRBD1 (6 bases). Germline values: CDR1 MNHNY, CDR2 SVGAGI (reference sequence). The CDR3 has 15 amino acids. V lost 6 bases and J lost 2, with 14 bases in between. The CDR3 bases are TGTGCCAGCAGGAGAACAGGGCGAACTGGAAACACCATATATTTT. Translated: CASRRTGRTGNTIYF.

The V gene is TRBV5-1, the J gene TRBJ1-1, with D possibly matching TRBD1 (5 bases). The V and J ends lost 7 bases and 1 base respectively, with 14 bases between them. The CDR3 covers 14 residues. Germline V gene lookup returns CDR1 SGHRS and CDR2 YFSETQ. The CDR3: CASAPGGENTEAFF. The CDR3 DNA reads as TGCGCCAGCGCCCCGGGGGGAGAGAACACTGAAGCTTTCTTT.

This clone showed up just a few times. The chain has TRBV29-1 and TRBJ2-1; a possible D gene is TRBD1 (6 bases). The CDR3 length is 11 residues. Germline V CDR1 and CDR2: SQVTM, ANQGSEA. The V end lost 4 bases, the J end lost 7 bases, and 8 bases lay between the germline ends. CDR3 residues: CSVVTGNEQFF. In DNA form, the CDR3 reads TGCAGCGTTGTGACAGGTAATGAGCAGTTCTTC.

V usage is TRBV11-1 and J usage is TRBJ2-1; D is perhaps TRBD2 (5 bases). This CDR3 contains 16 residues. V was clipped by 1 base and J by 6 bases, with 16 bases between them. CDR1 and CDR2 (germline): SGHAT, FQDESV (reference sequence). CDR3 loop: CASSLGSAGLANEQFF. The DNA for the CDR3 is TGTGCCAGCAGCTTAGGGTCTGCGGGTCTTGCCAATGAGCAGTTCTTC.

The rearrangement links TRBV2 to TRBJ2-3; TRBD2 is a possible D gene (6 bases). Per the germline V gene, CDR1 is SNHLY and CDR2 is FYNNEI. CDR3 length: 14 residues. The germline V and J ends were trimmed by 5 bases and 2 bases, with 11 bases remaining between them. For the CDR3, the DNA is TGTGCCAGCAGTTTAGGGCGGGACACAGATACGCAGTATTTT. Its translation is CASSLGRDTDTQYF.

This clone was detected once. The CDR3 reads CASRPTQGGWYEQYF. The CDR3 bases are TGTGCCAGCAGACCTACCCAGGGGGGATGGTACGAGCAGTACTTC. The V call is TRBV11-2, the J call TRBJ2-7, with D perhaps TRBD1 (7 bases). The germline V and J ends were trimmed by 6 bases and 4 bases, with 19 bases remaining between them. Germline lookup yields CDR1 SGHAT and CDR2 FQNNGV. This CDR3 comprises 15 residues.

The chain employs TRBV6-5 and TRBJ1-2; TRBD1 might be the D (5 bases). This CDR3 is 13 amino acids long. Trimming stripped 5 bases from V and 2 bases from J, with 9 bases between. Germline CDR1 MNHEY, CDR2 SVGAGI. The CDR3 region has the DNA TGTGCCAGCAGTCCAGGGTCAAACTATGGCTACACCTTC. Its translation: CASSPGSNYGYTF.

V is TRBV7-6 and J is TRBJ2-2; 8 nucleotides line up with TRBD1. Germline lookup yields CDR1 SGHVS and CDR2 FNYEAQ. The V and J ends lost 2 bases and 5 bases, in that order; junction bases with no gene match: 10. The CDR3 extends over 17 amino acids. CDR3 coding DNA: TGTGCCAGCAGCTTACTGGGACAGGTCACTGGGACCGGGGAGCTGTTTTTT. It yields the protein CASSLLGQVTGTGELFF.

The chain has TRBV6-6 and TRBJ1-5, with D perhaps matching TRBD1 (6 bases). The CDR3 has 15 residues. Germline values: CDR1 MNHNY, CDR2 SVGAGI (reference sequence). Trimming took 2 bases from V and 5 from J, leaving 13 bases between them. The CDR3 is CASSYGNRADQPQHF. The CDR3 nucleotides are TGTGCCAGCAGTTACGGGAACAGGGCCGATCAGCCCCAGCATTTT.

The CDR3 DNA is TGTGCCAGCAGCGGACAGGGCGGTTTTGGTGAGACCCAGTACTTC. Amino acids: CASSGQGGFGETQYF. The rearrangement links TRBV7-8 to TRBJ2-5, with TRBD1 matching over 8 bases. The CDR3 runs 15 residues. V lost 5 bases to trimming and J lost 5 bases; unmatched junction nucleotides: 10. Germline-derived CDR1 and CDR2 are SGHVS and FQNEAQ.